This T cell receptor (beta chain) is from a study of breast tumors, draining lymph nodes, adjacent tissues. TCRdb re-called the multiplex PCR reads through MiXCR, storing one row per CDR3 protein. The sample includes some 130,000 distinct CDR3 sequences, 21% of them seen just once. This clonotype was picked up many times. The antigen is not known. The lymph nodes were axillary draining lymph nodes from breast cancer patients. In germline, CDR1 is MDHEN, CDR2 SYDVKM. Trimming stripped 5 bases from V and 2 bases from J, with 1 base between. The CDR3 covers 12 residues. General observations from the study: The data were judged consistent with most tumor T cells coming from lymph node and expanding in tumor. Tumor repertoires ranked between lymph nodes and nontumor tissue in diversity, with V and J gene preferences. Tumor and nontumor repertoires were significantly more similar in luminal-like than in basal-like breast cancer.

Sequencing was performed on axillary lymph node tissue. This TCR derives from a female donor with breast cancer. Some clones in this sample may be carry-over from other donors' samples. The rearrangement uses TRBV28 and TRBJ1-6, with D unresolved. CDR3 sequence (DNA): TGTGCCAGCAGTCCCTATAATTCACCCCTCCACTTT. This encodes CASSPYNSPLHF.